The 27 T cell receptor beta chains in this list originate from one sample, sequenced in a study of monozygotic twins with inflammatory bowel disease. TCRdb re-called the 5' RACE reads, yielding one record per CDR3 amino acid sequence without DNA. This sample's table reports 170,000 or so distinct CDR3 sequences. Sequenced input: blood. The receptors stem from a human donor with ulcerative colitis or Crohn's disease, or a healthy co-twin of an affected twin (not recorded which).

The V gene is TRBV29-1, the J gene TRBJ2-5; TCRdb lists TRBD2, though no DNA is available to test this call. CDR3 size: 13 residues. The germline V gene has CDR1 SQVTM and CDR2 ANQGSEA. The CDR3 region is CSVDPGRAETQYF.

The rearrangement links TRBV30 to TRBJ2-5; lacking DNA, the TRBD1 call made by TCRdb goes unchecked. Germline values: CDR1 GTSNPN, CDR2 SVGIG (reference sequence). The CDR3 is 12 amino acids. The CDR3: CAWSIPDGTQYF.

The genes are TRBV7-9 and TRBJ1-5. Germline values: CDR1 SEHNR, CDR2 FQNEAQ (reference sequence). The CDR3 covers 15 residues. CDR3 sequence reads: CASSLPRYSNQPQHF.

The chain links TRBV5-1 to TRBJ1-4. The CDR3 length is 14 residues. Per the germline V gene, CDR1 is SGHRS and CDR2 is YFSETQ. CDR3: CASSSGIQNEKLFF.

The gene calls are TRBV7-8 and TRBJ2-7; lacking DNA, the TRBD1 call made by TCRdb goes unchecked. The CDR3 extends over 12 amino acids. Germline V gene sequence: CDR1 SGHVS, CDR2 FQNEAQ. The CDR3 is CASSNQGDEQYF.

The chain carries TRBV7-9 and TRBJ2-2. CDR3 length: 14 amino acids. Germline V gene data show CDR1 as SEHNR and CDR2 as FQNEAQ (reference sequence). This CDR3 is CASSFDTTTGELFF.

The chain is built from TRBV6-5 and TRBJ1-1; TCRdb outputs TRBD1, but without DNA this stays unchecked. CDR1 and CDR2 (germline): MNHEY, SVGAGI. CDR3 length: 15 amino acids. The CDR3 reads CASSYSTQGNTEAFF.

V and J are TRBV7-3 and TRBJ1-2; TCRdb names TRBD1, which stays unverified in the absence of DNA. The CDR3 runs to 15 residues. Looked up from germline, CDR1 is SGHTA and CDR2 is FQGTGA. CDR3: CASSPSGTGRYGYTF.

The chain uses TRBV12-3 or TRBV12-4 and TRBJ2-5; TCRdb names TRBD1, which stays unverified in the absence of DNA. The CDR3 runs to 14 residues. The CDR3 loop is CASSSWGGQETQYF.

V is TRBV29-1 and J is TRBJ1-4; TCRdb indicates TRBD1, and absent DNA this call remains unverified. The CDR3 is made up of 13 amino acids. CDR1 and CDR2 (germline): SQVTM, ANQGSEA. The CDR3 protein is CSSTGQGSEKLFF.

V usage is TRBV7-9 and J usage is TRBJ2-1; TCRdb names TRBD2, which stays unverified in the absence of DNA. This CDR3 has 17 amino acids. Germline V gives CDR1 SEHNR, CDR2 FQNEAQ (reference sequence). CDR3 sequence: CASSPPTGTSGSNEQFF.

This chain links TRBV20-1 with TRBJ2-1; lacking DNA, the TRBD1 call made by TCRdb goes unchecked. Germline V gene data show CDR1 as DFQATT and CDR2 as SNEGSKA (reference sequence). This CDR3 is 17 amino acids long. The CDR3 loop is CSARRGFSGGSYNEQFF.

The chain is built from TRBV20-1 and TRBJ1-2; the D call from TCRdb, TRBD1, cannot be confirmed without DNA. This CDR3 region has 13 residues. Germline CDR1 DFQATT, CDR2 SNEGSKA (reference sequence). The CDR3 sequence: CSATSDRDYGYTF.

The chain couples TRBV5-1 to TRBJ2-7; TCRdb picks TRBD2, but there is no DNA to check that call. In germline, CDR1 is SGHRS, CDR2 YFSETQ. The CDR3 length is 14 residues. This CDR3 reads CASSRRIVTDEQYF.

This chain uses TRBV6-2 or TRBV6-3 with TRBJ2-1; absent DNA, TCRdb's TRBD1 call cannot be checked. Germline lookup yields CDR1 MNHEY and CDR2 SVGEGT. CDR3 length: 14 amino acids. CDR3 region: CASSVPGQYNEQFF.

The chain couples TRBV7-9 to TRBJ1-6; as DNA is missing, the TRBD1 call by TCRdb cannot be tested. CDR1 SEHNR and CDR2 FQNEAQ come from the germline V gene (reference sequence). The CDR3 totals 12 residues. CDR3 amino acids: CASSLGGGPLHF.

The CDR3 loop reads CASSPSPSGRFLYEQFF. The genes are TRBV7-9 and TRBJ2-1; TCRdb's D gene call, TRBD2, goes unchecked for lack of DNA. The CDR3 is made up of 17 amino acids. Germline lookup yields CDR1 SEHNR and CDR2 FQNEAQ (reference sequence).

The CDR3 loop is CAISESSSSAEQYF. The rearrangement uses TRBV10-3 and TRBJ2-7. The germline V gene encodes CDR1 ENHRY and CDR2 SYGVKD. The CDR3 runs to 14 residues.

This chain connects TRBV21-1 to TRBJ1-1. TRBV21-1 is termed a pseudogene. This CDR3 has 15 residues. CDR3 amino acids: CASSKVRGTNTEAFF.

This chain uses TRBV15 with TRBJ2-7; the D call from TCRdb, TRBD2, cannot be confirmed without DNA. Germline V CDR1 and CDR2: LNHNV, YYDKDF (reference sequence). The CDR3 sequence is 15 residues long. CDR3 residues: CATSRDLRGGYEQYF.

The J gene is TRBJ1-5, the V gene TRBV27; TCRdb indicates TRBD1, and absent DNA this call remains unverified. Germline CDR1 and CDR2: MNHEY and SMNVEV (reference sequence). The CDR3 extends over 14 amino acids. The CDR3 reads CASAPGNSNQPQHF.

The rearrangement links TRBV20-1 to TRBJ1-6; the D gene TCRdb calls, TRBD1, cannot be checked with no DNA. CDR3 length: 14 residues. Per the germline V gene, CDR1 is DFQATT and CDR2 is SNEGSKA (reference sequence). The CDR3 reads CSARSTGGGSPLHF.

The genes are TRBV5-1 and TRBJ2-2; TCRdb designates TRBD1, a call that cannot be tested without DNA. Germline loops: CDR1 SGHRS, CDR2 YFSETQ. CDR3 length: 15 residues. The CDR3 spells CASSLWGPNTGELFF.

The chain recombines TRBV5-1 with TRBJ1-1; TCRdb proposes TRBD1, but this gene call is untestable without DNA. Germline V gene data show CDR1 as SGHRS and CDR2 as YFSETQ. This CDR3 contains 16 residues. The CDR3 protein is CASSWGRDRESTEAFF. The full variable domain, in which reference TRBV5-1 and TRBJ1-1 provide the parts outside the CDR3, is KAGVTQTPRYLIKTRGQQVTLSCSPISGHRSVSWYQQTPGQGLQFLFEYFSETQRNKGNFPGRFSGRQFSNSRSEMNVSTLELGDSALYLCASSWGRDRESTEAFFGQGTRLTVV.

This rearrangement joins TRBV12-3 or TRBV12-4 to TRBJ2-3; TCRdb's D call, TRBD1, is unchecked because there is no DNA. The length of the CDR3 is 15 residues. The CDR3 sequence is CASSFRPGDRDTQYF.

V usage is TRBV14 and J usage is TRBJ2-7; TCRdb proposes TRBD1, but this gene call is untestable without DNA. The CDR3 is made up of 15 amino acids. Per germline, CDR1 SGHDN and CDR2 FVKESK. CDR3 loop: CASSRESGPPYEQYF.

The J gene is TRBJ2-3, the V gene TRBV5-1; the TRBD1 assignment by TCRdb is unverifiable without DNA. The CDR3 loop spans 14 amino acids. The germline gives CDR1 SGHRS, CDR2 YFSETQ. The CDR3 loop is CASSHGGATDTQYF.